This T cell receptor beta chain stems from a study of blood T cell repertoires in COVID-19. Study context: Sites across the United States, Italy and Spain contributed samples from acute and convalescent COVID-19. Nucleic acid was either cDNA or gDNA, and it came from T cells, B-cell-depleted T cells, or PBMCs.

V was cut by 0 bases and J by 1 base, with 9 bases left in between. The CDR3 has 15 residues. Germline lookup yields CDR1 SGHVS and CDR2 FNYEAQ. Original analysis: How many nucleated cells were present was estimated from reference gene primer amplification. Libraries were prepared by immunoSEQ multiplex PCR; TCRdb keeps only in-frame clonotypes and omits some of them. The DNA gave D and trimming, while V, J and clone size come from that table. The data contain a few hundred thousand clones, approximately 77% of them seen just once; the ten biggest clones take up approximately 3.8%. Sequencing was performed on peripheral blood. V is TRBV7-6 and J is TRBJ2-5, with D possibly TRBD2 on 6 matching bases. This receptor was taken from a woman aged 80 or over with acute or convalescent COVID-19. The CDR3 DNA follows: TGTGCCAGCAGCTTAGCGGCGGGACGCCAAGAGACCCAGTACTTC. Its protein is CASSLAAGRQETQYF.